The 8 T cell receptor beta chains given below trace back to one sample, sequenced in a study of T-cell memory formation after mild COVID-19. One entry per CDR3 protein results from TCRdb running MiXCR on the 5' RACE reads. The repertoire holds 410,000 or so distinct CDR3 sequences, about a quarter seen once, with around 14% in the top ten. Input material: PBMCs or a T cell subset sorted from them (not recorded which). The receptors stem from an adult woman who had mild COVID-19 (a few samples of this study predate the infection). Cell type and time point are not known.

The CDR3 protein is CATSGARPYTGELFF. As DNA, the CDR3 is TGTGCCACCAGTGGGGCCCGGCCGTACACCGGGGAGCTGTTTTTT. The chain couples TRBV24-1 to TRBJ2-2; D gene uncertain. CDR3 length equals 15 residues. Germline V gives CDR1 KGHDR, CDR2 SFDVKD. The germline V and J ends were trimmed by 5 bases and 3 bases, with 12 bases remaining between them.

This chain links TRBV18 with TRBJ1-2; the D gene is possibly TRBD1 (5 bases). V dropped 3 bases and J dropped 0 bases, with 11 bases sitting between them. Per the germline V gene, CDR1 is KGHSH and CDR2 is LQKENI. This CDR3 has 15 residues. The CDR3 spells CASSPGQGPNYGYTF. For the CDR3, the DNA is TGTGCCAGCTCACCCGGACAAGGCCCTAACTATGGCTACACCTTC.

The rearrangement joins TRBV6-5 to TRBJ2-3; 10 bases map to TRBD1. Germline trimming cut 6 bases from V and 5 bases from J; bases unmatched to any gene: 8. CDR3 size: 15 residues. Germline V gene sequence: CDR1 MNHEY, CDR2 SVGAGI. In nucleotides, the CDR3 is TGTGCCAGCAGCCGGGACAGGGGACCACAAGATACGCAGTATTTT. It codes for CASSRDRGPQDTQYF.

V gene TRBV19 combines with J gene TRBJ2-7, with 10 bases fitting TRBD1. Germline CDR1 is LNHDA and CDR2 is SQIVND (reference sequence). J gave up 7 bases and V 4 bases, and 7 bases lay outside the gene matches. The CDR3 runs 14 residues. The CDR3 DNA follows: TGTGCCAGTAGTACGGACAGGGGGAGGCGTGAGCAGTACTTC. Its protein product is CASSTDRGRREQYF. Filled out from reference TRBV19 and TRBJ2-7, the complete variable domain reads DGGITQSPKYLFRKEGQNVTLSCEQNLNHDAMYWYRQDPGQGLRLIYYSQIVNDFQKGDIAEGYSVSREKKESFPLTVTSAQKNPTAFYLCASSTDRGRREQYFGPGTRLTVT.

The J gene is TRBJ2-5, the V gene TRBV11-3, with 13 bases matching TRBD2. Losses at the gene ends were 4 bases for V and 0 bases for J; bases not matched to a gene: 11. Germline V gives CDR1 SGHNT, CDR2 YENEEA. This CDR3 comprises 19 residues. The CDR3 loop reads CASSSGLAGSPLYQETQYF. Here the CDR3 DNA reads TGTGCCAGCAGCTCGGGACTAGCGGGATCACCCCTGTACCAAGAGACCCAGTACTTC.

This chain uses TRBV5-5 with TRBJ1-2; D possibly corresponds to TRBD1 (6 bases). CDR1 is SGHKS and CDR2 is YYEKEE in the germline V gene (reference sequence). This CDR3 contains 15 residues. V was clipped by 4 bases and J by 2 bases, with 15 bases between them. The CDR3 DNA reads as TGTGCCAGCAGCAGGGGGGCAGGGTCCAACTATGGCTACACCTTC. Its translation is CASSRGAGSNYGYTF. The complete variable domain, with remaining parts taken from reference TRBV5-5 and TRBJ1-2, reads DAGVTQSPTHLIKTRGQQVTLRCSPISGHKSVSWYQQVLGQGPQFIFQYYEKEERGRGNFPDRFSARQFPNYSSELNVNALLLGDSALYLCASSRGAGSNYGYTFGSGTRLTVV.

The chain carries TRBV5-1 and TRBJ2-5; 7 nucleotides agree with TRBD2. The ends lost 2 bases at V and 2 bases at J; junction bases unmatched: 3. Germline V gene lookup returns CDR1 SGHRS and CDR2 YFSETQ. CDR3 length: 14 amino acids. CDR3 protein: CASSFMGLQETQYF. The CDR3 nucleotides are TGCGCCAGCAGCTTCATGGGACTACAAGAGACCCAGTACTTC.

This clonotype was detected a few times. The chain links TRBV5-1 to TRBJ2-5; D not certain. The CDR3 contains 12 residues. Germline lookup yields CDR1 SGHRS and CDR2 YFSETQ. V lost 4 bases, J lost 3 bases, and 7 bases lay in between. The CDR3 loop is CASSDSEETQYF. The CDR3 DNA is TGCGCCAGCAGCGACTCCGAAGAGACCCAGTACTTC.